The present T cell receptor beta chain was sequenced within a study of cytomegalovirus exposure and HLA in healthy donors. Looking at the study overall: Unique TCRs numbering roughly 85 million, obtained from HLA-typed donors, made up an early data release. Regarding the study as a whole: For most subjects, TCR beta sequences were reported to predict HLA-A and HLA-B alleles with accuracy. 164 TCR beta chains were listed as cytomegalovirus-associated.

PCR employed 60 Vbeta and 13 Jbeta primers. Assay used: immunoSEQ multiplex PCR; TCRdb lists only in-frame clones, some missing. The top ten clones hold around a fifth of a sample with roughly 89,000 clones, about 66% of them seen once. Details on this clone: Its antigen remains unidentified. Mismatch with germline at one junction end may stem from a read error.

The CDR3 extends over 13 amino acids. Germline V gene sequence: CDR1 GTSNPN, CDR2 SVGIG (reference sequence). The sample comprised PBMCs. The chain links TRBV30 to TRBJ1-2; 12 bases fit TRBD1. The origin of this receptor is a woman aged 45-60 years in good health and CMV-seropositive. DNA for the CDR3: TGTGCCTGGGGGACAGGGGGCGGGTATGGCTGCACCTTC. Translation: CAWGTGGGYGCTF.